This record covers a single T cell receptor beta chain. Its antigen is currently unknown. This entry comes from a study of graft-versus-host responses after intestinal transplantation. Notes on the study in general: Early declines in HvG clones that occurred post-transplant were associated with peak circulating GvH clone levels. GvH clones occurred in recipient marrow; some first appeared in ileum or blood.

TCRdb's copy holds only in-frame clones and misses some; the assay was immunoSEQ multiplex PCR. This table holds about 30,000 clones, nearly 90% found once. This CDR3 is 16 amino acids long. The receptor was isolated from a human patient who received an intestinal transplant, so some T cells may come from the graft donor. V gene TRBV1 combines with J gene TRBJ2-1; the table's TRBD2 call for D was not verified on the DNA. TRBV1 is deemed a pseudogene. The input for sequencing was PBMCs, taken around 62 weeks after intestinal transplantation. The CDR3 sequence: CTSSQGRCGGWNEQFF. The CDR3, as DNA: TGCACCAGCAGCCAAGGACGGTGCGGGGGGTGGAATGAGCAGTTCTTC.